This is a list of T cell receptor beta chains from one sample in a study of blood T cell repertoires in COVID-19. Repertoires were generated with immunoSEQ multiplex PCR, while TCRdb's copy carries only in-frame clones and drops some. The data hold 60,000 or so clones, with approximately 78% observed a single time. Sequenced sample: peripheral blood. The receptors here all came from a man aged 80 or over with acute or convalescent COVID-19. The CDR3 runs from the conserved cysteine through the conserved F or W. Fields, in order: V gene, clone size, J gene, D gene, CDR3 DNA, CDR3 protein. D genes are given only for firm matches. Part of the rows lack a size; the others show once, few, many or a class for expanded clones.

>TRBV15|few|TRBJ2-2|TRBD1
TGTGCCACCAGTATAGGGGGCGCTGGGGGGGAGCTGTTTTTT
CATSIGGAGGELFF
>TRBV9|few|TRBJ1-2|NA
TGTGCCAGCAGCGTAGTTCTTAACTATGGCTACACCTTC
CASSVVLNYGYTF
>TRBV9|NA|TRBJ1-1|NA
TGTGCCAGCAGCGTAGATGCAGGGTACACTGAAGCTTTCTTT
CASSVDAGYTEAFF
>TRBV28|NA|TRBJ1-3|TRBD1
TGTGCCAGCAGCTTATTGGGCGAGGGACAGGGGGCTGGAAACACCATATATTTT
CASSLLGEGQGAGNTIYF
>TRBV19|NA|TRBJ1-5|NA
TGTGCCAGTAGTATAAGTGGGGGGAGGATAAATCAGCCCCAGCATTTT
CASSISGGRINQPQHF
>TRBV14|NA|TRBJ1-4|TRBD1
TGTGCCAGCAGCCTAGGGACAGGGGGGCGACTCCCAGTTGAAAAACTGTTTTTT
CASSLGTGGRLPVEKLFF
>TRBV7-9|NA|TRBJ1-4|NA
TGTGCCAGCAGCGTGGGGGGACTAACTAATGAAAAACTGTTTTTT
CASSVGGLTNEKLFF
>TRBV20-1|NA|TRBJ2-5|TRBD2
TGCAGTGCTATTGACTCCGCGGGGGAATGGGAGACCCAGTACTTC
CSAIDSAGEWETQYF
>TRBV12-3/TRBV12-4|NA|TRBJ1-2|NA
TGTGCCAGCAGCGCAGGGTCCTATGGCTACACCTTC
CASSAGSYGYTF
>TRBV18|NA|TRBJ2-4|TRBD1
TGTGCCAGCTCAACAGCCCCAGGGACAGTAGCCAAAAACATTCAGTACTTC
CASSTAPGTVAKNIQYF
>TRBV6-1|NA|TRBJ2-2|NA
TGTGCCAGCAGTGAAGGTATATACACCGGGGAGCTGTTTTTT
CASSEGIYTGELFF